Presented here are 20 T cell receptor beta chains from one specimen sequenced in a study of tumor-infiltrating lymphocytes in localized non-small cell lung cancer (dated by TCRdb to the early 2020s). The receptor library was made with the immunoSEQ multiplex PCR assay. In TCRdb, the immuneACCESS table is reduced to in-frame sequences with V and J assigned. These tables do not hold every clone; where another copy was compared, an unresolved V gene accounts for under half, and the others remain unexplained. The sample profile shows more than 9,500 clones; about 82% of them were found once. Around 12% of the sample rests with the top ten. The sample was uninvolved lung tissue not adjacent to the tumor. Source of these receptors: a human donor with non-small cell lung cancer.

This clone was found once. CDR3 in DNA: TGTGCCAGCAGGGGGGCAGGGGAAAAACTGTTTTTT. As protein: CASRGAGEKLFF. V usage is TRBV7-8 and J usage is TRBJ1-4, with TRBD1 as a possible D gene (6 bases). V was trimmed by 6 bases and J by 8 bases, leaving 10 bases between them. There are 12 residues in the CDR3. The germline CDR1 and CDR2 sequences are SGHVS and FQNEAQ.

The CDR3 DNA is TGCGCCAGCAGCTTGGGACAGGGGGAGAACTATGGCTACACCTTC. It is translated as CASSLGQGENYGYTF. This chain joins TRBV5-1 and TRBJ1-2, with 9 positions matching TRBD1. The CDR3 loop spans 15 amino acids. In germline, CDR1 is SGHRS, CDR2 YFSETQ. V lost 0 bases, J lost 2 bases, and 2 bases stayed unmatched. The complete variable domain, with remaining parts taken from reference TRBV5-1 and TRBJ1-2, reads KAGVTQTPRYLIKTRGQQVTLSCSPISGHRSVSWYQQTPGQGLQFLFEYFSETQRNKGNFPGRFSGRQFSNSRSEMNVSTLELGDSALYLCASSLGQGENYGYTFGSGTRLTVV.

This clone was recorded a few times. The gene calls are TRBV5-6 and TRBJ2-1, with 7 nucleotides matching TRBD2. V lost 0 bases to trimming and J lost 4 bases; unmatched junction nucleotides: 7. Germline CDR1 reads SGHDT; CDR2 reads YYEEEE. The CDR3 contains 16 residues. In DNA form, the CDR3 reads TGTGCCAGCAGCTTGGACGGGGGGAGCCTTTACAATGAGCAGTTCTTC. Translated: CASSLDGGSLYNEQFF.

The CDR3 nucleotides are TGCGCCAGCAGCTTGGGCGGTAGCGGGGGGGCCGGAGAGACCCAGTACTTC. It yields the protein CASSLGGSGGAGETQYF. The chain has TRBV5-1 and TRBJ2-5; the match to TRBD2 covers 11 bases. The CDR3 has 17 amino acids. In germline, CDR1 is SGHRS, CDR2 YFSETQ. V shed 0 bases, J shed 4 bases, and the junction held 8 bases outside the gene matches.

Within the sample, this clone is medium-sized. CDR3 in DNA: TGTGCCAGCAGGGACAGGGAGGGAGATGGCTACACCTTC. It specifies CASRDREGDGYTF. The genes are TRBV6-6 and TRBJ1-2, with TRBD1 matching 8 bases. The CDR3 has 13 amino acids. The V segment lost 6 bases and the J segment 6 bases; nucleotides outside the gene matches: 6. Germline CDR1 and CDR2: MNHNY and SVGAGI (reference sequence).

This clone appeared a few times. The chain combines TRBV4-3 with TRBJ1-5; perhaps TRBD1 as D (6 bases). Germline CDR1 is LGHNA and CDR2 is YSLEER. This CDR3 contains 17 residues. V lost 0 bases, J lost 2 bases, and 14 bases lay in between. The DNA of the CDR3 is TGCGCCAGCAGCCAAGATCTGGGGGGCGGGGGCAATCAGCCCCAGCATTTT. Its translation is CASSQDLGGGGNQPQHF.

J is TRBJ2-7 and V is TRBV11-3, with D possibly TRBD2 on 6 matching bases. The germline gives CDR1 SGHNT, CDR2 YENEEA. V lost 6 bases, J lost 0 bases, and 15 bases lay in between. The CDR3 sequence is 15 residues long. Written as DNA, the CDR3 is TGTGCCAGCAGTATCGGGGGTAGTAGCTCCTACGAGCAGTACTTC. Amino acid sequence: CASSIGGSSSYEQYF.

CDR3 sequence reads: CASSPGGAGANVLTF. As DNA, the CDR3 is TGTGCCAGCAGTCCGGGTGGTGCTGGGGCCAACGTCCTGACTTTC. The gene calls are TRBV6-6 and TRBJ2-6, with unresolved D. Germline loops: CDR1 MNHNY, CDR2 SVGAGI (reference sequence). V was trimmed by 5 bases and J by 2 bases, leaving 10 bases between them. CDR3 size: 15 residues.

The gene calls are TRBV30 and TRBJ2-7; D gene ambiguous. The CDR3 runs to 13 residues. CDR1 and CDR2 from the germline V gene are GTSNPN and SVGIG (reference sequence). V lost 1 base and J 2 bases, leaving 9 bases between the germline ends. The CDR3 reads CAWSGIPPYEQYF. The CDR3 region has the DNA TGTGCCTGGAGTGGAATTCCGCCCTACGAGCAGTACTTC. Complete variable domain (other parts from reference TRBV30 and TRBJ2-7): SQTIHQWPATLVQPVGSPLSLECTVEGTSNPNLYWYRQAAGRGLQLLFYSVGIGQISSEVPQNLSASRPQDRQFILSSKKLLLSDSGFYLCAWSGIPPYEQYFGPGTRLTVT.

The chain employs TRBV2 and TRBJ1-2; no reliable D call. The V gene lost 7 bases and the J gene lost 8 bases, with 29 bases spanning the gap. The CDR3 loop spans 17 amino acids. CDR1 is SNHLY, CDR2 FYNNEI, per germline. CDR3 in amino acids: CASTVDGLTMIRIGYTF. Here the CDR3 DNA reads TGTGCCAGCACTGTCGATGGACTTACCATGATCCGAATCGGCTACACCTTC.

This clone was seen once. The DNA of the CDR3 is TGTGCCAGCAGTTACACCGGAGAGGGTACCTACGAGCAGTACTTC. Its protein is CASSYTGEGTYEQYF. The chain couples TRBV6-5 to TRBJ2-7, with D possibly TRBD2 on 5 matching bases. Germline loops: CDR1 MNHEY, CDR2 SVGAGI. V was cut by 2 bases and J by 2 bases, with 13 bases left in between. The CDR3 totals 15 residues.

This chain links TRBV7-9 with TRBJ2-2; D is ambiguous. The CDR3 length is 15 residues. Trimming left V 2 bases short and J 4 bases short, with 11 bases between. The germline gives CDR1 SEHNR, CDR2 FQNEAQ (reference sequence). DNA of the CDR3: TGTGCCAGCAGCTTAATGAGGTCGGGCACCGGGGAGCTGTTTTTT. Its translation is CASSLMRSGTGELFF. Together with reference TRBV7-9 and TRBJ2-2, the CDR3 gives the full variable domain: DTGVSQNPRHKITKRGQNVTFRCDPISEHNRLYWYRQTLGQGPEFLTYFQNEAQLEKSRLLSDRFSAERPKGSFSTLEIQRTEQGDSAMYLCASSLMRSGTGELFFGEGSRLTVL.

The genes are TRBV20-1 and TRBJ1-2; tentatively, D is TRBD1 (6 bases). CDR1 and CDR2 from the germline V gene are DFQATT and SNEGSKA (reference sequence). Trimming pared 3 bases from V and 7 bases from J, leaving 9 bases between. The CDR3 length is 11 residues. The CDR3 protein is CSARVGGGYTF. The CDR3 DNA reads TGCAGTGCTAGGGTAGGGGGTGGCTACACCTTC.

The J gene is TRBJ1-2, the V gene TRBV11-2; TRBD1 is a possible D gene (5 bases). The CDR3 loop spans 15 amino acids. The germline V gene encodes CDR1 SGHAT and CDR2 FQNNGV. V was pared by 2 bases and J by 1 base, with 11 bases between. The CDR3 sequence is CASSLSGPYNYGYTF. CDR3 DNA: TGTGCCAGCAGCTTATCAGGGCCCTATAACTATGGCTACACCTTC.

The chain has TRBV5-1 and TRBJ2-7; 9 bases agree with TRBD2. V was pared by 2 bases and J by 2 bases, with 5 bases of the junction left unmatched. This CDR3 contains 15 residues. The V gene's germline CDR1 is SGHRS and CDR2 YFSETQ. This CDR3 reads CASSFSGGIAYEQYF. The CDR3 coding sequence is TGCGCCAGCAGCTTCAGCGGGGGGATCGCCTACGAGCAGTACTTC.

CDR3 amino acids: CASSLAGQAVYEQYF. DNA for the CDR3: TGTGCCAGCAGCTTGGCTGGACAGGCCGTGTACGAGCAGTACTTC. The genes are TRBV5-5 and TRBJ2-7; 7 bases line up with TRBD1. This CDR3 is built from 15 residues. CDR1 is SGHKS and CDR2 is YYEKEE in the germline V gene (reference sequence). The V gene end was trimmed by 0 bases and the J gene end by 4 bases; junction bases not matched to a gene: 7.

The table lists this clone with a count of one. CDR3 region: CASSPIGFSNQPQHF. The CDR3 DNA reads TGTGCCAGTAGTCCAATAGGCTTTAGCAATCAGCCCCAGCATTTT. The V call is TRBV19, the J call TRBJ1-5; D not resolved. V dropped 5 bases and J dropped 0 bases, with 11 bases sitting between them. Germline CDR1 and CDR2: LNHDA and SQIVND (reference sequence). This CDR3 comprises 15 residues. The full variable domain, its missing parts supplied by reference TRBV19 and TRBJ1-5, is DGGITQSPKYLFRKEGQNVTLSCEQNLNHDAMYWYRQDPGQGLRLIYYSQIVNDFQKGDIAEGYSVSREKKESFPLTVTSAQKNPTAFYLCASSPIGFSNQPQHFGDGTRLSIL.

The J gene is TRBJ2-6, the V gene TRBV9; possibly TRBD1 or TRBD2 for D (5 bases each). CDR1 is SGDLS, CDR2 YYNGEE, per germline. The CDR3 contains 19 residues. V was cut by 4 bases and J by 4 bases, with 24 bases left in between. The CDR3 is CASSTMGRLPLSGANVLTF. CDR3 DNA: TGTGCCAGCAGCACAATGGGACGGCTACCCCTATCCGGGGCCAACGTCCTGACTTTC.

The chain carries TRBV9 and TRBJ1-1; D remains ambiguous. V dropped 0 bases and J dropped 6 bases, with 9 bases sitting between them. This CDR3 spans 13 amino acids. CDR1 and CDR2 (germline): SGDLS, YYNGEE. The CDR3: CASSVVGGSEAFF. The CDR3 coding sequence is TGTGCCAGCAGCGTAGTAGGAGGGTCTGAAGCTTTCTTT.

The J gene is TRBJ1-2, the V gene TRBV30, with D unresolved. The CDR3 covers 12 residues. Germline V lookup: CDR1 GTSNPN, CDR2 SVGIG (reference sequence). Trimming removed 0 bases from V and 12 bases from J, with 14 bases in between. CDR3 sequence reads: CAWSVQELRHTF. The CDR3 DNA reads as TGTGCCTGGAGTGTACAAGAGTTGAGGCACACCTTC.